The clone carrying this T cell receptor (beta chain) was observed at least ten times. Its antigen is as yet unknown. The authors made TCR beta libraries by quantitative 5'-RACE with molecular barcodes. MiXCR, applied by TCRdb to the 5' RACE reads, yields one record per CDR3 protein. The table includes around 88,000 distinct CDR3 sequences, around 10% detected once. CDR3 length: 16 residues. V lost 6 bases and J lost 0, with 15 bases in between. The germline gives CDR1 DFQATT, CDR2 SNEGSKA (reference sequence). This sample was taken from a study of CD8 T cells in ankylosing spondylitis. Points from the study as a whole: Reportedly, matched ankylosing spondylitis synovial fluid was significantly enriched for disease-linked clones. Disease-linked clones had a CD8+ phenotype and relatively low frequency in peripheral blood.

This clonotype was sampled from a male donor with ankylosing spondylitis or in good health (not recorded which). V and J are TRBV20-1 and TRBJ1-6; a weak D match, TRBD1 (5 bases). Sequenced: blood, either unsorted or a sorted T cell fraction (not recorded which). The CDR3, as DNA: TGCAGTGCCAAGGACATCCTGAGCTCCTATAATTCACCCCTCCACTTT. It specifies CSAKDILSSYNSPLHF.